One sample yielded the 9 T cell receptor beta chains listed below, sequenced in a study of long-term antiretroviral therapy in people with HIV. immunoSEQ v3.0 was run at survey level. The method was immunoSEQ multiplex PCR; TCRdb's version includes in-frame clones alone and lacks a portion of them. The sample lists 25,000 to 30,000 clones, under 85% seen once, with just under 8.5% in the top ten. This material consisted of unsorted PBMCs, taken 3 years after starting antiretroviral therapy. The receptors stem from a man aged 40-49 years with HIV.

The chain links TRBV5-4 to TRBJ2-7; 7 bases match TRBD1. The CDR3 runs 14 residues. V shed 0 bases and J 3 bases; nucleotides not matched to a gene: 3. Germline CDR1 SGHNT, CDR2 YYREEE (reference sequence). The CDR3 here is CASSLGQGFYEQYF. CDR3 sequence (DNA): TGTGCCAGCAGCTTGGGACAGGGATTCTACGAGCAGTACTTC.

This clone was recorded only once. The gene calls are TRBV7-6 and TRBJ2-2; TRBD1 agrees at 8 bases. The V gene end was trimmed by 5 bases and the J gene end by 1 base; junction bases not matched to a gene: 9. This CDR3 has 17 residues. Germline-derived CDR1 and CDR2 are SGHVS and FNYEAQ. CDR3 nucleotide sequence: TGTGCCAGCAGCGTTCTAACCGGGACAGGGAACACCGGGGAGCTGTTTTTT. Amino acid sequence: CASSVLTGTGNTGELFF.

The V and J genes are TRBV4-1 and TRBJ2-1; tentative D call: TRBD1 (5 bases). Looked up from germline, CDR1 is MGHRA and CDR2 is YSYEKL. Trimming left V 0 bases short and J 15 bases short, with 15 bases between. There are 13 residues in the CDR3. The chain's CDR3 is CASSQDPSGRVFF. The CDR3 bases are TGCGCCAGCAGCCAAGATCCGTCAGGGCGAGTGTTCTTC.

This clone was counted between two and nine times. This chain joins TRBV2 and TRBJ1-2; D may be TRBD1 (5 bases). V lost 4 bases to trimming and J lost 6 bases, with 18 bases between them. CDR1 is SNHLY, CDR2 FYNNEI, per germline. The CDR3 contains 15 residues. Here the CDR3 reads CASSAYKGPIDGYTF. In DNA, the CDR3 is TGTGCCAGCAGTGCCTATAAGGGACCTATTGATGGCTACACCTTC.

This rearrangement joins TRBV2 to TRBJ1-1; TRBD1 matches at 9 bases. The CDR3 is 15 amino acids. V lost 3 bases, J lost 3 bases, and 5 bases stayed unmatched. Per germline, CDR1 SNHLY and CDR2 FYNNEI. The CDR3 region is CASSEPQGAYTEAFF. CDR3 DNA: TGTGCCAGCAGTGAGCCACAGGGGGCCTACACTGAAGCTTTCTTT. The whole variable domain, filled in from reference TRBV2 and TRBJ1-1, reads EPEVTQTPSHQVTQMGQEVILRCVPISNHLYFYWYRQILGQKVEFLVSFYNNEISEKSEIFDDQFSVERPDGSNFTLKIRSTKLEDSAMYFCASSEPQGAYTEAFFGQGTRLTVV.

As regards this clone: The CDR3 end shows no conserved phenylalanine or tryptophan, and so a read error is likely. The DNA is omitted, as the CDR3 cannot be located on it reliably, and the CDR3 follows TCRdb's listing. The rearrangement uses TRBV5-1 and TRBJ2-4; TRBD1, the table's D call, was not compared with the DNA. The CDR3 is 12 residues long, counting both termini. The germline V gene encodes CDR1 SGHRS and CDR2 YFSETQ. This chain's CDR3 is CASSIPPAGMGP.

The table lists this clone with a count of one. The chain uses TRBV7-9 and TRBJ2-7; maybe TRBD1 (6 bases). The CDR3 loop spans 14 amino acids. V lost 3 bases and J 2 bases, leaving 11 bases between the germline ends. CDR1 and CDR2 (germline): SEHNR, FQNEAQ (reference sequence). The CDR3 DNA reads TGTGCCAGCAGCTTCTCCGAGGGGGCCTACGAGCAGTACTTC. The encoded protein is CASSFSEGAYEQYF.

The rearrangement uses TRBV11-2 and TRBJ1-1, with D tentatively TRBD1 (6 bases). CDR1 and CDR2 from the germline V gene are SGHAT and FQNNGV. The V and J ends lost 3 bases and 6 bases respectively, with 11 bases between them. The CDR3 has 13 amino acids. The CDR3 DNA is TGTGCCAGCAGCTTCGGACAGAGTTCTGAAGCTTTCTTT. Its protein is CASSFGQSSEAFF.

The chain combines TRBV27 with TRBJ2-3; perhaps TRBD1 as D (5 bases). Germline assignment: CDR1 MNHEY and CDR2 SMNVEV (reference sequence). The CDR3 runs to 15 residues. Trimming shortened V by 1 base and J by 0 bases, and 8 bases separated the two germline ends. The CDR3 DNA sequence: TGTGCCAGCAGTTTATACGCAGGGAGCACAGATACGCAGTATTTT. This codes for CASSLYAGSTDTQYF.